The rows below give T cell receptor beta chains drawn from one sample of a study of T cells in Graves' hyperthyroidism and ophthalmopathy. TCRdb analysed the multiplex PCR reads with MiXCR anew, one entry per CDR3 protein. The sample has a few hundred thousand distinct CDR3 sequences, about 43% seen once. The source material was peripheral blood or thyroid tissue (not recorded which). The receptors were gathered from a young woman with Graves' hyperthyroidism. Each CDR3 is given with its conserved first and last residue. D genes are given only for firm matches. Rows give clone size only sometimes, using once, few, many, or a class for an expanded clone.

clone size: few
D gene: TRBD2
J gene: TRBJ2-1
V gene: TRBV7-3
CDR3 DNA: TGTGCCAGCAGCACGGGACTAGCGTTTAGCTACAATGAGCAGTTCTTC
CDR3 protein: CASSTGLAFSYNEQFF

clone size: .
D gene: TRBD2
J gene: TRBJ2-6
V gene: TRBV7-3
CDR3 DNA: TGTGCCAGCAGCCCCGTGGGGGGGACTTACTCTGGGGCCAACGTCCTGACTTTC
CDR3 protein: CASSPVGGTYSGANVLTF

clone size: once
D gene: .
J gene: TRBJ1-1
V gene: TRBV12-3/TRBV12-4
CDR3 DNA: TGTGCCAGCAGTCTACCCGGGGAGGAGGCCTCCACTGAAGCTTTCTTT
CDR3 protein: CASSLPGEEASTEAFF

clone size: once
D gene: TRBD1
J gene: TRBJ1-2
V gene: TRBV12-3/TRBV12-4
CDR3 DNA: TGTGCCATCAGTGACAGGGGTACTTCTGGAAACACCTTC
CDR3 protein: CAISDRGTSGNTF

clone size: few
D gene: .
J gene: TRBJ1-3
V gene: TRBV29-1
CDR3 DNA: TGCAGCGTTGAAGGGGTTGGAAACACCATATATTTT
CDR3 protein: CSVEGVGNTIYF

clone size: many
D gene: TRBD1
J gene: TRBJ2-7
V gene: TRBV2
CDR3 DNA: TGTGCCAGCAGGGACAGGGGAACCTACGAGCAGTACTTC
CDR3 protein: CASRDRGTYEQYF

clone size: .
D gene: TRBD1
J gene: TRBJ1-6
V gene: TRBV10-3
CDR3 DNA: TGTGCCGCTCGGACAGGGACCCAAGAAAATTCACCCCTCCACTTT
CDR3 protein: CAARTGTQENSPLHF

clone size: once
D gene: .
J gene: TRBJ2-7
V gene: TRBV6-1
CDR3 DNA: TGTGCCAGCAGTGAAGATCCGGACACAGATACGCAGTACTTC
CDR3 protein: CASSEDPDTDTQYF

clone size: few
D gene: TRBD2
J gene: TRBJ2-7
V gene: TRBV5-1
CDR3 DNA: TGCGCCAGCAGCAGCCCGGGACTAGCGGGCTTAACGACCGCCTACGAGCAGTACTTC
CDR3 protein: CASSSPGLAGLTTAYEQYF

clone size: many
D gene: .
J gene: TRBJ1-6
V gene: TRBV7-9
CDR3 DNA: TGTGCCAGCAGCTTAATACAGGCCGATTCACCCCTCCACTTT
CDR3 protein: CASSLIQADSPLHF

clone size: many
D gene: TRBD1
J gene: TRBJ2-6
V gene: TRBV6-5
CDR3 DNA: TGTGCCAGCACGGACAGGGGGCCCACCGGGGCCAACGTCCTGACTTTC
CDR3 protein: CASTDRGPTGANVLTF

clone size: .
D gene: TRBD2
J gene: TRBJ2-7
V gene: TRBV24-1
CDR3 DNA: TGTGCCACCAGTGACTCACTAGCGGGACAGTACGAGCAGTACTTC
CDR3 protein: CATSDSLAGQYEQYF

clone size: .
D gene: TRBD1
J gene: TRBJ1-4
V gene: TRBV19
CDR3 DNA: TGTGCCAGTAGTACCGGACAGGGGAGAGGTGAAAAACTGTTTTTT
CDR3 protein: CASSTGQGRGEKLFF

clone size: many
D gene: TRBD1
J gene: TRBJ2-5
V gene: TRBV9
CDR3 DNA: TGTGCCAGCAGCGAGCGGGACAGGGGAGGAGGGTACCAAGAGACCCAGTACTTC
CDR3 protein: CASSERDRGGGYQETQYF